Listed here are 31 T cell receptor beta chains from one sample, sequenced in a study of blood T cell repertoires in COVID-19. TCRdb's copy holds only in-frame clones and misses some; the assay was immunoSEQ multiplex PCR. The repertoire includes tens of thousands of clones, 70% to 80% of them detected once, and roughly an eighth sits in the top ten. The sample consisted of peripheral blood. These receptors were collected from a man aged 80 or over with acute or convalescent COVID-19.

V gene TRBV9 combines with J gene TRBJ2-2, with TRBD2 matching 12 bases. Losses at the gene ends were 4 bases for V and 6 bases for J; bases not matched to a gene: 7. The CDR3 is made up of 16 amino acids. Germline lookup yields CDR1 SGDLS and CDR2 YYNGEE. The CDR3 DNA reads as TGTGCCAGCAGCCCTCGGACTAGCGGGGTAGCCGGGGAGCTGTTTTTT. It is translated as CASSPRTSGVAGELFF.

This chain uses TRBV6-5 with TRBJ2-2; possible D gene TRBD2, 6 bases. This CDR3 region has 15 residues. V was trimmed by 5 bases and J by 5 bases, leaving 15 bases between them. Germline CDR1 MNHEY, CDR2 SVGAGI. The CDR3 sequence: CASSPGGLGTGELFF. CDR3 DNA: TGTGCCAGCAGTCCCGGGGGTTTGGGGACCGGGGAGCTGTTTTTT.

V gene TRBV7-9 combines with J gene TRBJ1-1; 9 bases are a match to TRBD1. The ends lost 3 bases at V and 4 bases at J; junction bases unmatched: 3. Germline lookup yields CDR1 SEHNR and CDR2 FQNEAQ (reference sequence). The CDR3 totals 14 residues. This chain's CDR3 is CASSFGQGSTEAFF. The CDR3 region has the DNA TGTGCCAGCAGCTTCGGACAGGGGAGCACTGAAGCTTTCTTT.

This rearrangement joins TRBV29-1 to TRBJ2-1; TRBD1 aligns across 7 bases. This CDR3 is 12 amino acids long. Germline V gene sequence: CDR1 SQVTM, CDR2 ANQGSEA. The trim removed 8 bases at V and 8 bases at J, leaving 9 bases unmatched. In nucleotides, the CDR3 is TGCAGCATCAACAGGGGAAACTATGAGCAGTTCTTC. This encodes CSINRGNYEQFF.

The CDR3 loop reads CASSSPQRELRTDTQYF. CDR3 bases: TGTGCCAGCAGCTCACCCCAGCGGGAGTTACGGACAGATACGCAGTATTTT. The rearrangement joins TRBV28 to TRBJ2-3; 8 bases match TRBD2. The germline gives CDR1 MDHEN, CDR2 SYDVKM. Trimming at V came to 6 bases and at J to 3 bases, leaving 14 bases not matched to a gene. CDR3 size: 17 residues. Full variable domain (outside the CDR3, taken from reference TRBV28 and TRBJ2-3): DVKVTQSSRYLVKRTGEKVFLECVQDMDHENMFWYRQDPGLGLRLIYFSYDVKMKEKGDIPEGYSVSREKKERFSLILESASTNQTSMYLCASSSPQRELRTDTQYFGPGTRLTVL.

This clone appeared a few times. V is TRBV19 and J is TRBJ2-1, with a tentative D call TRBD2 (6 bases). Trimming stripped 5 bases from V and 6 bases from J, with 17 bases between. Germline loops: CDR1 LNHDA, CDR2 SQIVND (reference sequence). The CDR3 consists of 15 residues. CDR3 nucleotide sequence: TGTGCCAGTAGTCCGGCGGGGATGGGCCGCAATGAGCAGTTCTTC. Protein: CASSPAGMGRNEQFF.

V usage is TRBV5-8 and J usage is TRBJ1-5; no firm D call. V was cut by 1 base and J by 6 bases, with 14 bases left in between. The V gene's germline CDR1 is SGHTS and CDR2 YDEGEE. This CDR3 has 15 amino acids. The CDR3 region has the DNA TGTGCCAGCAGCTTGTCGCCCCTGGGAGGTCAGCCCCAGCATTTT. Residues: CASSLSPLGGQPQHF.

The gene calls are TRBV7-9 and TRBJ2-7, with TRBD2 identical over 10 bases. Trimming took 5 bases from V and 6 from J; bases not matched to a gene: 19. CDR1 is SEHNR and CDR2 is FQNEAQ in the germline V gene (reference sequence). The CDR3 spans 18 residues. For the CDR3, the DNA is TGTGCCAGCAGCCCTCGGCTAGCGGGAGCTCTCTATCTTGGCGAGCAGTACTTC. As protein: CASSPRLAGALYLGEQYF.

This chain links TRBV5-6 with TRBJ1-1; D uncertain. V lost 0 bases, J lost 4 bases, and 10 bases lay in between. The CDR3 runs 14 residues. The germline CDR1 and CDR2 sequences are SGHDT and YYEEEE. CDR3 sequence: CASSLVAFSTEAFF. The DNA for the CDR3 is TGTGCCAGCAGCTTGGTTGCCTTCAGCACTGAAGCTTTCTTT.

The chain joins TRBV9 to TRBJ2-1; 9 bases line up with TRBD1. V lost 3 bases, J lost 7 bases, and 8 bases stayed unmatched. Germline V gives CDR1 SGDLS, CDR2 YYNGEE. The CDR3 runs 15 residues. The CDR3 is CASSERDRVMNEQFF. The CDR3 DNA follows: TGTGCCAGCAGCGAGAGGGACAGGGTGATGAATGAGCAGTTCTTC. Full variable domain (rest looked up from reference TRBV9 and TRBJ2-1): DSGVTQTPKHLITATGQRVTLRCSPRSGDLSVYWYQQSLDQGLQFLIQYYNGEERAKGNILERFSAQQFPDLHSELNLSSLELGDSALYFCASSERDRVMNEQFFGPGTRLTVL.

About this clone itself: One junction end disagrees with the germline gene, perhaps due to a read error. V usage is TRBV3-1 (or the pseudogene TRBV3-2) and J usage is TRBJ2-1, with a possible D match to TRBD2 (6 bases). CDR3 length equals 13 residues. Germline lookup yields CDR1 LGHDT and CDR2 YNNKEL (reference sequence). CDR3 sequence (DNA): TGTGCCAGCAGCCAAGATCATAGCTCACCGGGGGTCTTC. Amino acid sequence: CASSQDHSSPGVF.

Notes on this clone: Other DNA sequences from this sample encode an identical CDR3 as well. The genes are TRBV18 and TRBJ1-1; possible D gene TRBD1, 5 bases. The CDR3 is 13 amino acids. CDR1 and CDR2 from the germline V gene are KGHSH and LQKENI. The V gene lost 5 bases and the J gene lost 0 bases, with 7 bases spanning the gap. CDR3 amino acids: CASSGGMNTEAFF. CDR3 nucleotides: TGTGCCAGCTCAGGGGGGATGAACACTGAAGCTTTCTTT.

The chain recombines TRBV6-1 with TRBJ1-2, with D unresolved. CDR3 length equals 15 residues. Germline lookup yields CDR1 MNHNS and CDR2 SASEGT. Trimming removed 3 bases from V and 0 bases from J, with 11 bases in between. CDR3 DNA: TGTGCCAGCAGTGAGTCGGGGTTAGCTAACTATGGCTACACCTTC. It codes for CASSESGLANYGYTF.

The J gene is TRBJ2-1, the V gene TRBV5-1, with TRBD1 as a possible D gene (6 bases). The CDR3 consists of 14 residues. The V end was cut by 6 bases, the J end by 2 bases, with 12 bases between. Germline CDR1 SGHRS, CDR2 YFSETQ. CDR3: CASTVPGAYNEQFF. CDR3 DNA: TGCGCCAGCACGGTTCCAGGGGCCTACAATGAGCAGTTCTTC.

The J gene is TRBJ1-4, the V gene TRBV27; 9 positions match TRBD1. Germline CDR1 reads MNHEY; CDR2 reads SMNVEV (reference sequence). V was pared by 5 bases and J by 6 bases, with 4 bases of the junction left unmatched. The CDR3 runs to 14 residues. The CDR3 protein is CASSTGQGHEKLFF. In DNA form, the CDR3 reads TGTGCCAGCAGTACGGGACAGGGCCATGAAAAACTGTTTTTT.

The genes are TRBV28 and TRBJ1-3; 7 nucleotides agree with TRBD1. The germline V gene has CDR1 MDHEN and CDR2 SYDVKM. The CDR3 is 14 residues long. V dropped 5 bases and J dropped 4; count of bases not matched to a gene: 5. CDR3 amino acids: CASSLQGWGNTIYF. As DNA, the CDR3 is TGTGCCAGCAGTCTACAGGGGTGGGGAAACACCATATATTTT.

The chain links TRBV4-1 to TRBJ1-1; the D gene is possibly TRBD1 (6 bases). This CDR3 has 15 amino acids. Germline CDR1 reads MGHRA; CDR2 reads YSYEKL. V gave up 4 bases and J gave up 1 base, with 13 bases separating them. CDR3 coding DNA: TGCGCCAGCAGCCTGGGACATTCACAGAACACTGAAGCTTTCTTT. The encoded protein is CASSLGHSQNTEAFF.

The chain links TRBV7-8 to TRBJ1-5; no clear D gene. CDR3 length equals 16 residues. V shed 4 bases and J shed 2 bases, with 15 bases lying between them. Germline V gene sequence: CDR1 SGHVS, CDR2 FQNEAQ. The CDR3 DNA reads TGTGCCAGCAGCTCCCGGGTGTACGAGGGCAATCAGCCCCAGCATTTT. This translates into CASSSRVYEGNQPQHF.

The chain recombines TRBV6-5 with TRBJ2-7; weak D call: TRBD1 (6 bases). CDR1 and CDR2 from the germline V gene are MNHEY and SVGAGI. The CDR3 is 15 residues long. V lost 5 bases to trimming and J lost 4 bases, with 18 bases between them. The CDR3 loop reads CASSQIFGTPYEQYF. The CDR3 nucleotides are TGTGCCAGCAGTCAAATTTTCGGGACACCTTACGAGCAGTACTTC.

The chain's CDR3 is CASSLVGRGTQKTEAFF. CDR3 sequence (DNA): TGTGCCAGCAGCTTAGTAGGAAGGGGGACGCAAAAGACTGAAGCTTTCTTT. This sequence joins TRBV7-9 and TRBJ1-1; a weak D match, TRBD1 (6 bases). This CDR3 has 17 residues. The V end lost 1 base, the J end lost 5 bases, and 20 bases lay between the germline ends. Germline CDR1 SEHNR, CDR2 FQNEAQ (reference sequence).

The count of this clone is one. J is TRBJ1-2 and V is TRBV5-1; 7 bases agree with TRBD1. The CDR3 totals 15 residues. V shed 0 bases, J shed 3 bases, and the junction held 5 bases outside the gene matches. Germline CDR1 and CDR2: SGHRS and YFSETQ. CDR3 sequence (DNA): TGCGCCAGCAGCTTGGCCGGAGGGGGCGACTATGGCTACACCTTC. It specifies CASSLAGGGDYGYTF.

The CDR3 sequence is CASSRDYPKTGELFF. CDR3 bases: TGTGCCAGCAGTCGGGACTACCCAAAGACCGGGGAGCTGTTTTTT. The chain carries TRBV6-6 and TRBJ2-2; 7 nucleotides match TRBD2. Germline-derived CDR1 and CDR2 are MNHNY and SVGAGI (reference sequence). Losses at the gene ends were 5 bases for V and 5 bases for J; bases not matched to a gene: 8. The CDR3 length is 15 residues.

J is TRBJ1-1 and V is TRBV19, with D perhaps matching TRBD1 (6 bases). The CDR3 has 14 residues. V lost 1 base and J 11 bases, leaving 17 bases between the germline ends. Germline V lookup: CDR1 LNHDA, CDR2 SQIVND (reference sequence). CDR3 residues: CASSIVRGGQDAFF. DNA for the CDR3: TGTGCCAGTAGTATAGTTAGGGGGGGGCAGGACGCTTTCTTT.

The chain links TRBV24-1 to TRBJ2-3, with D perhaps TRBD2 (6 bases). Trimming took 2 bases from V and 0 from J, leaving 8 bases between them. This CDR3 is 15 amino acids long. CDR1 is KGHDR and CDR2 is SFDVKD in the germline V gene. The CDR3 sequence: CATSDSGVSTDTQYF. The CDR3 bases are TGTGCCACCAGTGATTCGGGAGTAAGCACAGATACGCAGTATTTT.

In DNA, the CDR3 is TGTGCCAGCAGTCCTTCTAGCGCGAACACCGGGGAGCTGTTTTTT. Translated, it gives CASSPSSANTGELFF. The rearrangement joins TRBV2 to TRBJ2-2; TRBD2 might be the D (6 bases). V was shortened by 5 bases and J by 0 bases, with 10 bases between the two germline ends. Germline V gene sequence: CDR1 SNHLY, CDR2 FYNNEI. This CDR3 comprises 15 residues. Full variable domain (missing parts from reference TRBV2 and TRBJ2-2): EPEVTQTPSHQVTQMGQEVILRCVPISNHLYFYWYRQILGQKVEFLVSFYNNEISEKSEIFDDQFSVERPDGSNFTLKIRSTKLEDSAMYFCASSPSSANTGELFFGEGSRLTVL.

This chain connects TRBV7-9 to TRBJ1-1; TRBD1 is a possible D gene (6 bases). The CDR3 loop spans 11 amino acids. V was cut by 6 bases and J by 8 bases, with 10 bases left in between. The germline gives CDR1 SEHNR, CDR2 FQNEAQ (reference sequence). The CDR3 spells CASRGAGEAFF. In nucleotides, the CDR3 is TGTGCCAGCAGGGGGGCAGGGGAAGCTTTCTTT.

The chain has TRBV6-6 and TRBJ2-3; 10 bases fit TRBD2. This CDR3 region has 17 residues. J gave up 8 bases and V 5 bases, and 16 bases lay outside the gene matches. Germline CDR1 MNHNY, CDR2 SVGAGI (reference sequence). In DNA, the CDR3 is TGTGCCAGCAGTCCTGCCGGTGGCAGCGGGAGGGAGGGTACGCAGTATTTT. Translating gives CASSPAGGSGREGTQYF.

The gene calls are TRBV9 and TRBJ1-4, with TRBD1 matching 9 bases. Losses at the gene ends were 3 bases for V and 7 bases for J; bases not matched to a gene: 7. The CDR3 totals 15 residues. Per the germline V gene, CDR1 is SGDLS and CDR2 is YYNGEE. CDR3 amino acids: CASSASTGGSEKLFF. CDR3 sequence (DNA): TGTGCCAGCAGCGCCTCAACAGGGGGCAGTGAAAAACTGTTTTTT.

By frequency in the sample, this clone is medium-sized. The chain couples TRBV28 to TRBJ1-6; no firm D call. V was trimmed by 5 bases and J by 7 bases, leaving 18 bases between them. Germline-derived CDR1 and CDR2 are MDHEN and SYDVKM. The CDR3 covers 16 residues. The CDR3 DNA reads TGTGCCAGCAGTCCTCCCGGGTTCCGAACCAATTCACCCCTCCACTTT. Its translation: CASSPPGFRTNSPLHF.

V and J are TRBV18 and TRBJ1-1, with D perhaps TRBD1 (5 bases). The CDR3 length is 13 residues. Deletions cut 8 bases from V and 0 bases from J, with 10 bases between. The germline V gene has CDR1 KGHSH and CDR2 LQKENI. The CDR3 loop is CASGQGMNTEAFF. The CDR3 bases are TGTGCCAGCGGGCAGGGTATGAACACTGAAGCTTTCTTT.

The CDR3 spells CASSPGGVSNEQFF. Written as DNA, the CDR3 is TGTGCCAGCAGCCCCGGGGGGGTAAGCAATGAGCAGTTCTTC. The rearrangement uses TRBV3-1 (or the pseudogene TRBV3-2) and TRBJ2-1; 8 bases align to TRBD2. There are 14 residues in the CDR3. V dropped 4 bases and J dropped 6; count of bases not matched to a gene: 5. Germline lookup yields CDR1 LGHDT and CDR2 YNNKEL (reference sequence).